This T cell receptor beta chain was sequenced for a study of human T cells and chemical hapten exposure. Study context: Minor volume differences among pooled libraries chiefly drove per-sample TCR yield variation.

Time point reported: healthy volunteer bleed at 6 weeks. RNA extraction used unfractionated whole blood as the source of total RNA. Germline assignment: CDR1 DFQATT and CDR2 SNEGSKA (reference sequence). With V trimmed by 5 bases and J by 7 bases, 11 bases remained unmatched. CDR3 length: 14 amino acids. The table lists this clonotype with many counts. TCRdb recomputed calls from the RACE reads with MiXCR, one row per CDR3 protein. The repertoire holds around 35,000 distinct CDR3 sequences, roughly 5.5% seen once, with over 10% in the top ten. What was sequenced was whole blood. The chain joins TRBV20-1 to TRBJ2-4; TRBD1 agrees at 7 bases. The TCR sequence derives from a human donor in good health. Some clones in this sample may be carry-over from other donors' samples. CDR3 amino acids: CSADLQGSGNIQYF. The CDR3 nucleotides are TGCAGTGCTGATTTACAGGGGTCGGGGAACATTCAGTACTTC.